These 8 T cell receptor beta chains came from one sample sequenced in a study of blood T cell repertoires in COVID-19. Repertoires were generated with immunoSEQ multiplex PCR, while TCRdb's copy carries only in-frame clones and drops some. The data hold about 73,000 clones, with around 83% observed a single time. The sequencing input was peripheral blood. These receptors were taken from a man aged 50 or older with active COVID-19.

The chain has TRBV3-1 (or the pseudogene TRBV3-2) and TRBJ2-5; TRBD1 aligns across 10 bases. V lost 4 bases, J lost 1 base, and 3 bases stayed unmatched. The CDR3 totals 15 residues. Germline CDR1 and CDR2: LGHDT and YNNKEL (reference sequence). CDR3 loop: CASSLGQGGQETQYF. CDR3 DNA sequence: TGTGCCAGCAGCCTCGGACAGGGGGGCCAAGAGACCCAGTACTTC.

The gene calls are TRBV5-6 and TRBJ2-2; D is ambiguous. Germline loops: CDR1 SGHDT, CDR2 YYEEEE. V lost 0 bases to trimming and J lost 3 bases, with 6 bases between them. The CDR3 spans 14 residues. DNA for the CDR3: TGTGCCAGCAGCTTGGGATCGGACACCGGGGAGCTGTTTTTT. Protein: CASSLGSDTGELFF. Drawing the rest from reference TRBV5-6 and TRBJ2-2, the complete variable domain is DAGVTQSPTHLIKTRGQQVTLRCSPKSGHDTVSWYQQALGQGPQFIFQYYEEEERQRGNFPDRFSGHQFPNYSSELNVNALLLGDSALYLCASSLGSDTGELFFGEGSRLTVL.

This clone was recorded a few times. This chain joins TRBV12-5 and TRBJ1-4, with 11 nucleotides matching TRBD1. The germline V gene encodes CDR1 LGHNT and CDR2 FRNRAP. The CDR3 extends over 15 amino acids. The ends lost 5 bases at V and 3 bases at J; junction bases unmatched: 2. The CDR3 nucleotides are TGTGCTAGTGGTCCGGGACAGGGGGCTAATGAAAAACTGTTTTTT. Protein: CASGPGQGANEKLFF.

This clone was picked up a small number of times. The DNA of the CDR3 is TGCAGCGTTCAGACAGTCTCCTACGAGCAGTACTTC. Translated, it gives CSVQTVSYEQYF. This rearrangement joins TRBV29-1 to TRBJ2-7; D possibly corresponds to TRBD1 (5 bases). Germline CDR1 reads SQVTM; CDR2 reads ANQGSEA. CDR3 size: 12 residues. Trimming stripped 5 bases from V and 0 bases from J, with 8 bases between.

The V and J genes are TRBV6-6 and TRBJ2-6, with TRBD2 identical over 8 bases. V was pared by 5 bases and J by 2 bases, with 2 bases of the junction left unmatched. CDR1 and CDR2 (germline): MNHNY, SVGAGI (reference sequence). The CDR3 is 15 residues long. CDR3 in amino acids: CASSRSGAGANVLTF. CDR3 DNA: TGTGCCAGCAGTCGTAGCGGGGCTGGGGCCAACGTCCTGACTTTC.

The J gene is TRBJ2-2, the V gene TRBV7-9; weak D call: TRBD1 (5 bases). Trimming cost V 6 bases and J 7 bases, with 12 bases left between them. This CDR3 contains 13 residues. Germline lookup yields CDR1 SEHNR and CDR2 FQNEAQ (reference sequence). The CDR3 reads CASRRQWDGELFF. CDR3 DNA: TGTGCCAGCAGAAGACAGTGGGACGGGGAGCTGTTTTTT.

The V call is TRBV6-5, the J call TRBJ2-7; no firm D call. The CDR3 is 16 amino acids. Trimming took off 0 bases at V and 4 bases at J, with 16 bases between the two ends. CDR1 and CDR2 (germline): MNHEY, SVGAGI. In nucleotides, the CDR3 is TGTGCCAGCAGTTACTCTACACGGCCTGTGAGGTACGAGCAGTACTTC. Protein product: CASSYSTRPVRYEQYF.

CDR3 sequence (DNA): TGTGCCACCAGTGATCCGGGACTAGCGGGGGGGGCTAGCACAGATACGCAGTATTTT. It translates to CATSDPGLAGGASTDTQYF. The chain couples TRBV24-1 to TRBJ2-3; the match to TRBD2 covers 16 bases. This CDR3 contains 19 residues. Germline CDR1 reads KGHDR; CDR2 reads SFDVKD. V trimming: 3 bases; J trimming: 0 bases; junction bases outside the gene matches: 5.